The rows below give T cell receptor beta chains drawn from one sample of a study of regulatory T cells in long-lasting Graves disease. TCRdb re-called the multiplex PCR reads with MiXCR, one entry per CDR3 protein. The sample yields more than 450,000 distinct CDR3 sequences, 16% seen once. These data also featured in a second study, about T cells in Graves' hyperthyroidism and ophthalmopathy.

The material was peripheral blood mononuclear cells (PBMCs), obtained at new diagnosis, from a patient treated with antithyroid drugs. All receptors derive from a man aged 35 to 55 with Graves disease. The CDR3 runs from the conserved cysteine through the conserved F or W. A D gene is named only where the DNA matches it firmly. Rows give clone size only sometimes, using once, few, many, or a class for an expanded clone.

CDR3aa	CDR3nt	v_gene	j_gene	abundance	d_gene
CASSTGQGNQETQYF	TGTGCCAGCAGCACCGGACAGGGGAACCAAGAGACCCAGTACTTC	TRBV5-4	TRBJ2-5	NA	TRBD1
CASSYHVRGPYEQYF	TGTGCCAGCAGTTACCATGTCCGGGGCCCCTACGAGCAGTACTTC	TRBV6-2/TRBV6-3	TRBJ2-7	many	NA
CASSLSFLRELFF	TGTGCCAGCAGTTTATCGTTTTTAAGGGAGCTGTTTTTT	TRBV27	TRBJ2-2	many	NA
CASSYGGTPEYEQYF	TGTGCCAGCAGTTACGGGGGGACGCCCGAATACGAGCAGTACTTC	TRBV6-2/TRBV6-3	TRBJ2-7	NA	NA
CASSLVAADEQYF	TGCGCCAGCAGCTTGGTTGCGGCAGACGAGCAGTACTTC	TRBV5-1	TRBJ2-7	many	NA
CAIIGGLRNQPQHF	TGTGCCATCATTGGGGGTTTGCGCAATCAGCCCCAGCATTTT	TRBV10-3	TRBJ1-5	many	NA
CASSFRTSGSVATGELFF	TGTGCCAGCAGCTTTCGAACTAGCGGGAGTGTAGCCACCGGGGAGCTGTTTTTT	TRBV11-2	TRBJ2-2	many	TRBD2
CSVDPPGYTF	TGCAGCGTTGACCCCCCTGGCTACACCTTC	TRBV29-1	TRBJ1-2	NA	NA
CASAGLDEQYF	TGTGCCAGCGCGGGTTTGGACGAGCAGTACTTC	TRBV7-9	TRBJ2-7	NA	NA
CASSFSGSREQFF	TGCGCCAGCAGCTTTAGCGGGAGCCGGGAGCAGTTCTTC	TRBV5-1	TRBJ2-1	many	TRBD2
CASSGRGLAGGETQYF	TGTGCCAGCAGCGGGCGAGGACTAGCGGGAGGAGAGACCCAGTACTTC	TRBV7-9	TRBJ2-5	many	TRBD2
CASSVNRDGTGELFF	TGCGCCAGCAGTGTCAACCGGGACGGCACCGGGGAGCTGTTTTTT	TRBV10-2	TRBJ2-2	many	NA
CASSLQGRHGYTF	TGTGCCAGCAGTTTACAGGGGCGGCATGGCTACACCTTC	TRBV12-3/TRBV12-4	TRBJ1-2	once	NA
CSARQGNTGELFF	TGCAGTGCTAGACAGGGGAACACCGGGGAGCTGTTTTTT	TRBV20-1	TRBJ2-2	few	NA
CASSLNYVDRAF	TGTGCCAGCAGTTTAAACTATGTCGACCGAGCCTTC	TRBV12-3/TRBV12-4	TRBJ1-2	many	NA
CASSFFYNSPLHF	TGTGCCAGCAGTTTCTTCTATAATTCACCCCTCCACTTT	TRBV28	TRBJ1-6	many	NA
CSAPLRGEQYF	TGCAGTGCCCCCCTACGGGGCGAGCAGTACTTC	TRBV20-1	TRBJ2-7	NA	NA
CASRGGSAKNIQYF	TGCGCCAGCAGGGGCGGGTCGGCCAAAAACATTCAGTACTTC	TRBV5-1	TRBJ2-4	few	NA
CASSHRLGRDYEQYF	TGTGCCAGCAGCCACCGATTGGGGCGGGACTACGAGCAGTACTTC	TRBV3-1	TRBJ2-7	many	NA
CASTTTSGIWTDTQYF	TGTGCCAGCACCACGACTAGCGGAATTTGGACAGATACGCAGTATTTT	TRBV2	TRBJ2-3	many	TRBD2
CASSLRRQGVAETQYF	TGTGCCAGCAGCTTACGAAGACAGGGAGTGGCCGAGACCCAGTACTTC	TRBV11-2	TRBJ2-5	few	TRBD1
CSVEGTKYQETQYF	TGCAGCGTTGAAGGGACTAAGTACCAAGAGACCCAGTACTTC	TRBV29-1	TRBJ2-5	few	NA
CASSMRGQGPWNTEAFF	TGTGCCAGTAGTATGAGGGGGCAGGGACCTTGGAACACTGAAGCTTTCTTT	TRBV19	TRBJ1-1	few	TRBD1
CASREGSHSYEQYF	TGCGCCAGCCGGGAGGGGTCCCACTCCTACGAGCAGTACTTC	TRBV5-1	TRBJ2-7	many	TRBD2
CASSVDGTSGNTQYF	TGTGCCAGCAGCGTAGATGGGACTAGCGGCAATACGCAGTATTTT	TRBV9	TRBJ2-3	NA	TRBD2
CASSQELISYEQYF	TGCGCCAGCAGCCAAGAGCTCATCAGCTACGAGCAGTACTTC	TRBV4-1	TRBJ2-7	few	NA
CASSRSGNPGNTIYF	TGTGCCAGCAGTCGTTCGGGAAATCCTGGAAACACCATATATTTT	TRBV6-1	TRBJ1-3	NA	NA
CASRGMGLGTGELFF	TGTGCCAGCAGAGGAATGGGTCTCGGGACCGGGGAGCTGTTTTTT	TRBV28	TRBJ2-2	many	NA
CASRSTGTGGYEQYF	TGTGCCAGCAGGTCTACCGGGACAGGGGGCTACGAGCAGTACTTC	TRBV12-3/TRBV12-4	TRBJ2-7	many	TRBD1
CSARAGGDETQYF	TGCAGTGCTAGGGCAGGGGGGGACGAGACCCAGTACTTC	TRBV20-1	TRBJ2-5	many	NA
CASGQGDEQFF	TGTGCCAGCGGTCAAGGGGATGAGCAGTTCTTC	TRBV25-1	TRBJ2-1	NA	NA
CASSRESDTQYF	TGTGCCAGCAGCCGAGAGAGCGATACGCAGTATTTT	TRBV14	TRBJ2-3	NA	NA
CASSQDTGQSQPQHF	TGTGCCAGCAGCCAAGATACGGGACAGAGTCAGCCCCAGCATTTT	TRBV3-1	TRBJ1-5	NA	TRBD1
CASSGVYQPQHF	TGTGCCAGCAGTGGGGTCTATCAGCCCCAGCATTTT	TRBV12-3/TRBV12-4	TRBJ1-5	many	NA
CASSQKNTDTQYF	TGTGCCAGCAGCCAGAAAAATACAGATACGCAGTATTTT	TRBV4-2	TRBJ2-3	NA	NA
CASSGPYEQYF	TGTGCCAGCAGCGGGCCCTACGAGCAGTACTTC	TRBV2	TRBJ2-7	many	NA
CASSLWVGASGTHSSYNEQFF	TGTGCCAGCAGTTTATGGGTAGGGGCTAGCGGAACCCACAGCTCCTACAATGAGCAGTTCTTC	TRBV28	TRBJ2-1	NA	TRBD2
CASSFRGRVTEAFF	TGTGCCAGCAGCTTCAGGGGGCGAGTAACTGAAGCTTTCTTT	TRBV7-2	TRBJ1-1	many	TRBD1
CATEWRIAKNIQYF	TGTGCCACCGAGTGGAGGATAGCCAAAAACATTCAGTACTTC	TRBV13	TRBJ2-4	many	NA
CATSDARGSGETQYF	TGTGCCACCAGTGATGCAAGGGGATCGGGAGAGACCCAGTACTTC	TRBV24-1	TRBJ2-5	NA	NA
CASSLGDSTTNEKLFF	TGTGCCAGCAGTTTAGGAGACAGCACAACTAATGAAAAACTGTTTTTT	TRBV6-2/TRBV6-3	TRBJ1-4	NA	NA
CASSFGGINTGELFF	TGTGCCAGCAGCTTCGGAGGGATCAACACCGGGGAGCTGTTTTTT	TRBV13	TRBJ2-2	NA	NA
CASSLYLTGGKETQYF	TGTGCCAGCAGTCTTTACCTAACAGGGGGGAAAGAGACCCAGTACTTC	TRBV12-3/TRBV12-4	TRBJ2-5	NA	TRBD1
CASSQGTSGETQYF	TGCGCCAGCAGCCAAGGGACTAGTGGGGAGACCCAGTACTTC	TRBV5-1	TRBJ2-5	many	TRBD2
CASRGLAGGGETQYF	TGTGCCAGCAGAGGACTAGCGGGAGGAGGAGAGACCCAGTACTTC	TRBV12-3/TRBV12-4	TRBJ2-5	many	TRBD2
CATPRRKGGGSNEQFF	TGTGCCACCCCCCGGCGGAAAGGTGGCGGGAGCAATGAGCAGTTCTTC	TRBV7-2	TRBJ2-1	many	TRBD2
CASSLASGKGGGELFF	TGCGCCAGCAGCTTGGCTAGCGGGAAAGGCGGCGGGGAGCTGTTTTTT	TRBV5-1	TRBJ2-2	many	TRBD2
CASRVDVGNTIYF	TGTGCCAGCAGAGTGGACGTTGGAAACACCATATATTTT	TRBV2	TRBJ1-3	many	NA
CASSFLRGRENTEAFF	TGTGCCAGCAGTTTCTTAAGGGGGCGAGAGAACACTGAAGCTTTCTTT	TRBV27	TRBJ1-1	NA	TRBD1
CNPRGRLYNEQFF	TGCAACCCTAGGGGCAGGCTCTACAATGAGCAGTTCTTC	TRBV20-1	TRBJ2-1	many	NA
CASKAYLQETQYF	TGTGCCAGCAAAGCCTACCTCCAAGAGACCCAGTACTTC	TRBV5-4	TRBJ2-5	few	NA
CSARDNRRIPGNTIYF	TGCAGTGCTAGAGATAATCGGCGGATTCCTGGAAACACCATATATTTT	TRBV20-1	TRBJ1-3	NA	NA
CASSLPGQGALDYGYTF	TGTGCCAGCAGCTTGCCGGGACAGGGGGCCTTGGACTATGGCTACACCTTC	TRBV11-3	TRBJ1-2	NA	TRBD1
CATIRQGHNEQFF	TGTGCCACCATAAGGCAGGGCCACAATGAGCAGTTCTTC	TRBV24-1	TRBJ2-1	few	NA
CASRGTSGGYNEQFF	TGTGCCAGCAGGGGGACTAGCGGGGGCTACAATGAGCAGTTCTTC	TRBV2	TRBJ2-1	NA	TRBD2